The 14 T cell receptor beta chains in this list originate from one sample, sequenced in a study of beta chain features in type 1 diabetes. Study conclusions and caveats: For Type 1 diabetes patients, all four CD4+ subsets carried TCRB CDR3s that were moderately but significantly shorter.

No cognate antigen is known for these TCRs. Sequencing targeted expressed TCRB transcripts, as all isolated RNA had been reverse transcribed. Sequencing was performed with immunoSEQ multiplex PCR; in TCRdb, only in-frame clones are kept and a portion is missing. Here the sample spans approximately 270,000 clones, roughly an eighth being singletons. The sample taken for sequencing was naive CD4+ T cells from blood. The source of these receptors is a young man with type 1 diabetes.

This sequence joins TRBV5-4 and TRBJ1-1, with D uncertain. Looked up from germline, CDR1 is SGHNT and CDR2 is YYREEE (reference sequence). The V gene lost 6 bases and the J gene lost 1 base, with 10 bases spanning the gap. The CDR3 is made up of 13 amino acids. CDR3 sequence reads: CASTRGGNTEAFF. The CDR3 bases are TGTGCCAGCACCCGCGGCGGGAACACTGAAGCTTTCTTT. The full variable domain, rest sourced from reference TRBV5-4 and TRBJ1-1, is ETGVTQSPTHLIKTRGQQVTLRCSSQSGHNTVSWYQQALGQGPQFIFQYYREEENGRGNFPPRFSGLQFPNYSSELNVNALELDDSALYLCASTRGGNTEAFFGQGTRLTVV.

This clone was observed a handful of times. J is TRBJ2-3 and V is TRBV5-1; a possible D gene is TRBD1 (5 bases). This CDR3 has 12 residues. V gave up 7 bases and J gave up 1 base, with 7 bases separating them. Germline V lookup: CDR1 SGHRS, CDR2 YFSETQ. The CDR3 is CASGAGTDTQYF. The DNA for the CDR3 is TGCGCCAGCGGGGCAGGCACAGATACGCAGTATTTT.

This clone was seen a handful of times. This sequence joins TRBV18 and TRBJ2-3; TRBD1 agrees at 7 bases. The CDR3 has 14 residues. V lost 2 bases, J lost 5 bases, and 4 bases stayed unmatched. Germline assignment: CDR1 KGHSH and CDR2 LQKENI. CDR3 nucleotides: TGTGCCAGCTCACCAGCAGGGGGTGGAGATACGCAGTATTTT. Translation: CASSPAGGGDTQYF.

This clone showed up just a few times. The chain combines TRBV7-3 with TRBJ2-1; 7 bases align to TRBD2. This CDR3 contains 16 residues. Germline loops: CDR1 SGHTA, CDR2 FQGTGA. The junction had 7 bases not matched to a gene; V was cut back by 1 base and J by 4 bases. The DNA of the CDR3 is TGTGCCAGCAGCTTAAACGGCGGGAGTTTATACAATGAGCAGTTCTTC. Its protein product is CASSLNGGSLYNEQFF.

A few counts support this clone. The chain employs TRBV18 and TRBJ2-3; TRBD1 aligns across 9 bases. J gave up 4 bases and V 5 bases, and 7 bases lay outside the gene matches. Looked up from germline, CDR1 is KGHSH and CDR2 is LQKENI. CDR3 length: 15 residues. The CDR3 here is CASSALGQGPDTQYF. CDR3 bases: TGTGCCAGCTCAGCATTAGGACAGGGGCCAGATACGCAGTATTTT.

CDR3 coding DNA: TGTGCCAGCAGCCGCGACAGGGACCTCTACGAGCAGTACTTC. Amino acid sequence: CASSRDRDLYEQYF. The chain is built from TRBV6-5 and TRBJ2-7; 7 nucleotides match TRBD1. V trimming: 6 bases; J trimming: 3 bases; junction bases outside the gene matches: 8. The CDR3 runs 14 residues. Germline assignment: CDR1 MNHEY and CDR2 SVGAGI.

This clone was detected only a few times. This rearrangement joins TRBV9 to TRBJ2-1; 11 bases agree with TRBD2. Germline values: CDR1 SGDLS, CDR2 YYNGEE. There are 16 residues in the CDR3. Trimming removed 0 bases from V and 6 bases from J; junction bases left unmatched: 5. This chain's CDR3 is CASSVGGTSGLNEQFF. The CDR3 nucleotides read TGTGCCAGCAGCGTAGGCGGGACTAGCGGCCTCAATGAGCAGTTCTTC. Full variable domain (missing parts from reference TRBV9 and TRBJ2-1): DSGVTQTPKHLITATGQRVTLRCSPRSGDLSVYWYQQSLDQGLQFLIQYYNGEERAKGNILERFSAQQFPDLHSELNLSSLELGDSALYFCASSVGGTSGLNEQFFGPGTRLTVL.

This clone was seen a few times. The V call is TRBV30, the J call TRBJ1-3; D gene unclear. The CDR3 spans 15 residues. Germline V gene data show CDR1 as GTSNPN and CDR2 as SVGIG (reference sequence). V lost 4 bases, J lost 4 bases, and 17 bases lay in between. CDR3 loop: CAWNPVRGRGNTIYF. The CDR3 DNA reads TGTGCCTGGAATCCAGTCCGCGGGCGAGGAAACACCATATATTTT.

This clone turned up a few times. The genes are TRBV30 and TRBJ2-1; D is unclear. The CDR3 loop spans 14 amino acids. Germline V gene sequence: CDR1 GTSNPN, CDR2 SVGIG (reference sequence). Trimming shortened V by 2 bases and J by 14 bases, and 22 bases separated the two germline ends. CDR3: CAWSLNRWAPVEFF. The CDR3 DNA reads as TGTGCCTGGAGTTTAAATCGGTGGGCCCCGGTGGAGTTCTTC.

This clone appeared a few times. The gene calls are TRBV25-1 and TRBJ2-2, with D unclear. Trimming cost V 4 bases and J 4 bases, with 7 bases left between them. This CDR3 region has 13 residues. CDR1 is MGHDK and CDR2 is SYGVNS in the germline V gene. The CDR3 is CASSGHITGELFF. CDR3 coding DNA: TGTGCCAGCAGTGGACACATCACCGGGGAGCTGTTTTTT.

This chain uses TRBV6-5 with TRBJ2-5; weak D call: TRBD2 (5 bases). V lost 3 bases, J lost 5 bases, and 7 bases lay in between. CDR3 length equals 12 residues. The germline V gene has CDR1 MNHEY and CDR2 SVGAGI. CDR3 in DNA: TGTGCCAGCAGTTATAGAGGGGAGACCCAGTACTTC. The encoded protein is CASSYRGETQYF.

The chain carries TRBV5-1 and TRBJ2-2; 8 bases fit TRBD2. CDR3 length equals 16 residues. Trimming removed 0 bases from V and 2 bases from J; junction bases left unmatched: 3. The germline gives CDR1 SGHRS, CDR2 YFSETQ. The CDR3 protein is CASSLDLAGNTGELFF. Written as DNA, the CDR3 is TGCGCCAGCAGCTTGGACCTAGCGGGTAACACCGGGGAGCTGTTTTTT. Full variable domain (remainder filled in from reference TRBV5-1 and TRBJ2-2): KAGVTQTPRYLIKTRGQQVTLSCSPISGHRSVSWYQQTPGQGLQFLFEYFSETQRNKGNFPGRFSGRQFSNSRSEMNVSTLELGDSALYLCASSLDLAGNTGELFFGEGSRLTVL.

The rearrangement links TRBV7-3 to TRBJ2-1, with D hard to call. This CDR3 has 13 amino acids. Germline V gene lookup returns CDR1 SGHTA and CDR2 FQGTGA. The germline V and J ends were trimmed by 4 bases and 9 bases, with 13 bases remaining between them. CDR3 sequence reads: CASSSLSDSEQFF. The CDR3 coding sequence is TGTGCCAGCAGCTCTCTAAGTGATAGTGAGCAGTTCTTC. The full variable domain, with the rest looked up from reference TRBV7-3 and TRBJ2-1, is GAGVSQTPSNKVTEKGKYVELRCDPISGHTALYWYRQSLGQGPEFLIYFQGTGAADDSGLPNDRFFAVRPEGSVSTLKIQRTERGDSAVYLCASSSLSDSEQFFGPGTRLTVL.

The chain carries TRBV19 and TRBJ2-1, with 13 bases matching TRBD2. The V and J ends lost 0 bases and 15 bases, in that order; junction bases with no gene match: 5. CDR1 is LNHDA and CDR2 is SQIVND in the germline V gene (reference sequence). The CDR3 has 14 residues. CDR3 coding DNA: TGTGCCAGTAGTATAGATCGGACTAGCGGGAGTGGGTTCTTC. It yields the protein CASSIDRTSGSGFF.